Each of the 19 T cell receptor beta chains below was sequenced from the same sample in a study of OX40 agonist ivuxolimab in advanced cancers. Library construction relied on the immunoSEQ multiplex PCR assay. TCRdb limited this immuneACCESS table to in-frame rearrangements with V and J called. A share of clones is missing; checked studies link under half to unresolved V genes, and the rest is unexplained. In this sample the table shows about 78,000 clones, around 91% of which occur a single time. The ten top clones hold 2.8% of the sample. The sequences come from CD4+ or CD8+ T cells sorted from blood, collected in a trial of the OX40 agonist ivuxolimab. These receptors all come from an adult with an advanced solid tumor such as melanoma, head and neck, liver or kidney cancer.

In DNA, the CDR3 is TGTGCCAGCTCACCGGGACAGGGGTTGGGCACTGAAGCTTTCTTT. This encodes CASSPGQGLGTEAFF. The genes are TRBV18 and TRBJ1-1, with 10 nucleotides matching TRBD1. The CDR3 is made up of 15 amino acids. J gave up 4 bases and V 3 bases, and 5 bases lay outside the gene matches. Germline V gene sequence: CDR1 KGHSH, CDR2 LQKENI.

The chain links TRBV18 to TRBJ1-1, with 7 bases identical to TRBD1. The CDR3 runs to 13 residues. Germline V CDR1 and CDR2: KGHSH, LQKENI. The J segment lost 4 bases and the V segment lost 3 bases, leaving 2 bases of the junction unmatched. Written as DNA, the CDR3 is TGTGCCAGCTCACCCGACAGGGCCACTGAAGCTTTCTTT. Protein: CASSPDRATEAFF.

This chain connects TRBV5-6 to TRBJ1-6; maybe TRBD1 (6 bases). Per germline, CDR1 SGHDT and CDR2 YYEEEE. This CDR3 is built from 16 residues. Trimming took off 4 bases at V and 10 bases at J, with 21 bases between the two ends. This CDR3 reads CASSPRGEIGGSPLHF. Written as DNA, the CDR3 is TGTGCCAGCAGCCCCCGAGGTGAGATAGGGGGATCACCCCTCCACTTT.

This sequence joins TRBV5-1 and TRBJ1-1, with 8 nucleotides matching TRBD1. Germline lookup yields CDR1 SGHRS and CDR2 YFSETQ. The CDR3 totals 14 residues. V lost 3 bases to trimming and J lost 3 bases; unmatched junction nucleotides: 4. CDR3 sequence reads: CASSSTGGDTEAFF. In nucleotides, the CDR3 is TGCGCCAGCAGCTCAACAGGGGGGGACACTGAAGCTTTCTTT.

The chain recombines TRBV6-5 with TRBJ1-5, with D unresolved. Germline lookup yields CDR1 MNHEY and CDR2 SVGAGI. Deletions cut 5 bases from V and 0 bases from J, with 8 bases between. CDR3 length equals 14 residues. The CDR3 DNA is TGTGCCAGCAGTGAAACAAATAGCAATCAGCCCCAGCATTTT. Translating gives CASSETNSNQPQHF.

The V call is TRBV27, the J call TRBJ1-4, with D perhaps matching TRBD1 (5 bases). CDR3 size: 14 residues. Germline-derived CDR1 and CDR2 are MNHEY and SMNVEV (reference sequence). V was pared by 4 bases and J by 7 bases, with 13 bases between. The CDR3 DNA is TGTGCCAGCAGTTCTCGGGGCGGGCGTGAAAAACTGTTTTTT. Translating gives CASSSRGGREKLFF.

The chain employs TRBV5-1 and TRBJ2-5; weak D call: TRBD2 (5 bases). The V gene's germline CDR1 is SGHRS and CDR2 YFSETQ. This CDR3 is 13 amino acids long. Trimming took 4 bases from V and 4 from J, leaving 11 bases between them. CDR3 region: CASSDGVSETQYF. The CDR3 DNA reads as TGCGCCAGCAGCGACGGGGTATCAGAGACCCAGTACTTC.

This chain connects TRBV20-1 to TRBJ1-4; D gene unclear. Between the trimmed V and J ends, which lost 6 bases and 6 bases, there was a span of 8 bases. The germline gives CDR1 DFQATT, CDR2 SNEGSKA (reference sequence). This CDR3 spans 11 amino acids. CDR3 in DNA: TGCAGTGCCGCCCAGGATGAAAAACTGTTTTTT. Translation: CSAAQDEKLFF.

The chain recombines TRBV6-5 with TRBJ2-3, with 7 bases identical to TRBD2. V shed 7 bases and J 1 base; nucleotides not matched to a gene: 8. This CDR3 is built from 15 residues. Per germline, CDR1 MNHEY and CDR2 SVGAGI. The DNA of the CDR3 is TGTGCCAGCACCAAGCGGGGAGCGGGCACAGATACGCAGTATTTT. Residues: CASTKRGAGTDTQYF.

DNA for the CDR3: TGTGCCAGTAGTATGACCGACAGGACGTATCAGCCCCAGCATTTT. It specifies CASSMTDRTYQPQHF. This sequence joins TRBV19 and TRBJ1-5, with D perhaps matching TRBD1 (6 bases). V lost 3 bases and J 5 bases, leaving 14 bases between the germline ends. CDR3 size: 15 residues. Germline V gene lookup returns CDR1 LNHDA and CDR2 SQIVND (reference sequence).

The chain recombines TRBV6-1 with TRBJ2-3; TRBD2 agrees at 11 bases. The CDR3 length is 15 residues. Germline lookup yields CDR1 MNHNS and CDR2 SASEGT. Trimming removed 7 bases from V and 6 bases from J; junction bases left unmatched: 9. For the CDR3, the DNA is TGTGCCAGCATAGAAATAGCGGGAGGGGGGGATACGCAGTATTTT. Translating gives CASIEIAGGGDTQYF.

This clone was recorded a few times. The sample holds other DNA sequences that translate to the same CDR3. The chain links TRBV18 to TRBJ2-3, with unresolved D. Germline V gives CDR1 KGHSH, CDR2 LQKENI. CDR3 size: 15 residues. V shed 1 base and J shed 1 base, with 9 bases lying between them. CDR3 protein: CASSPRLQGTDTQYF. As DNA, the CDR3 is TGTGCCAGCTCACCACGACTGCAGGGCACAGATACGCAGTATTTT. Supplemented by reference TRBV18 and TRBJ2-3, the full variable domain reads NAGVMQNPRHLVRRRGQEARLRCSPMKGHSHVYWYRQLPEEGLKFMVYLQKENIIDESGMPKERFSAEFPKEGPSILRIQQVVRGDSAAYFCASSPRLQGTDTQYFGPGTRLTVL.

This chain connects TRBV6-5 to TRBJ1-6; a possible D gene is TRBD1 (6 bases). The CDR3 is 15 amino acids. CDR1 and CDR2 (germline): MNHEY, SVGAGI. V lost 0 bases to trimming and J lost 9 bases, with 12 bases between them. DNA for the CDR3: TGTGCCAGCAGTTACTCCCGGGACACGGCTTCACCCCTCCACTTT. Translated: CASSYSRDTASPLHF.

The chain has TRBV5-1 and TRBJ2-1; D may be TRBD2 (6 bases). This CDR3 spans 16 amino acids. Per germline, CDR1 SGHRS and CDR2 YFSETQ. V lost 1 base to trimming and J lost 6 bases, with 17 bases between them. The CDR3 nucleotides read TGCGCCAGCAGCTTGACCCACCCAGGGAGGATCAATGAGCAGTTCTTC. Its translation is CASSLTHPGRINEQFF. Supplemented by reference TRBV5-1 and TRBJ2-1, the full variable domain reads KAGVTQTPRYLIKTRGQQVTLSCSPISGHRSVSWYQQTPGQGLQFLFEYFSETQRNKGNFPGRFSGRQFSNSRSEMNVSTLELGDSALYLCASSLTHPGRINEQFFGPGTRLTVL.

The rearrangement joins TRBV11-2 to TRBJ2-7, with D uncertain. Germline CDR1 and CDR2: SGHAT and FQNNGV. CDR3 length: 15 amino acids. Between the trimmed V and J ends, which lost 5 bases and 2 bases, there was a span of 16 bases. DNA for the CDR3: TGTGCCAGCAGCCTGGACCCCCGCGGCCCCTACGAGCAGTACTTC. Protein product: CASSLDPRGPYEQYF.

This chain uses TRBV2 with TRBJ1-1; D is unclear. Trimming cost V 6 bases and J 2 bases, with 10 bases left between them. The germline CDR1 and CDR2 sequences are SNHLY and FYNNEI. CDR3 length: 13 amino acids. Here the CDR3 DNA reads TGTGCCAGCAGCTTGGCTGGAAACACTGAAGCTTTCTTT. This codes for CASSLAGNTEAFF.

V is TRBV19 and J is TRBJ1-1; D remains unclear. With 9 bases removed from V and 4 bases from J, the gap between germline ends came to 18 bases. Germline V gives CDR1 LNHDA, CDR2 SQIVND (reference sequence). This CDR3 is 14 amino acids long. DNA of the CDR3: TGTGCCAGCCTCAAGGGCTATGGCGGCACTGAAGCTTTCTTT. As protein: CASLKGYGGTEAFF.

This clone was observed a single time. This chain links TRBV9 with TRBJ1-5; a weak D match, TRBD1 (5 bases). Germline lookup yields CDR1 SGDLS and CDR2 YYNGEE. Between the trimmed V and J ends, which lost 0 bases and 3 bases, there was a span of 7 bases. The CDR3 totals 14 residues. CDR3 sequence (DNA): TGTGCCAGCAGCGTAGGACAGAACAATCAGCCCCAGCATTTT. Its translation: CASSVGQNNQPQHF. Based on the CDR3 plus reference TRBV9 and TRBJ1-5, the full variable domain is DSGVTQTPKHLITATGQRVTLRCSPRSGDLSVYWYQQSLDQGLQFLIQYYNGEERAKGNILERFSAQQFPDLHSELNLSSLELGDSALYFCASSVGQNNQPQHFGDGTRLSIL.

The chain recombines TRBV11-2 with TRBJ2-7, with D perhaps being TRBD1 or TRBD2 (5 bases each). Germline CDR1 is SGHAT and CDR2 is FQNNGV. The CDR3 consists of 14 residues. V lost 2 bases to trimming and J lost 2 bases, with 10 bases between them. The CDR3 DNA reads TGTGCCAGCAGCTTAACTCGGGGCCCCTACGAGCAGTACTTC. Translation gives CASSLTRGPYEQYF.